Below, one TCR beta chain is given with its context. The antigen remains unidentified. Its ends do not fully match the called genes, so a read error is possible. RNA transcripts were the template for amplifying TCR beta CDR3 regions. The TCR CDR3 first-round RT-PCR relied on the HTBI primer set. Each CDR3 protein gets one entry after TCRdb re-called the multiplex PCR reads with MiXCR. The table shows roughly 180,000 distinct CDR3 sequences, with about 9% occurring only once. Pregnant or lactating patients were excluded, as were those with uncontrolled infection or other autoimmune disease. These data are taken from a study of T cells in Graves' hyperthyroidism and ophthalmopathy. The study's findings and limits: In blood, most of the thyroid clonotypes expanded above 0.001 were also present.

The TCR sequence derives from a woman aged 18-29 years with Graves' hyperthyroidism that later progressed to Graves' ophthalmopathy. Sequenced material: blood.

The CDR3 loop is CANSPPREESYEQYF. The CDR3 nucleotides read TGTGCCAACTCACCACCGAGAGAGGAATCCTACGAGCAGTACTTC. V gene TRBV18 combines with J gene TRBJ2-7, with D uncertain. CDR3 size: 15 residues. The germline V gene has CDR1 KGHSH and CDR2 LQKENI.